The rows below give T cell receptor beta chains drawn from one sample of a study of T cells after yellow fever vaccination. TCRdb reprocessed the 5' RACE reads with MiXCR, giving one entry per CDR3 protein. Here the sample spans a few hundred thousand distinct CDR3 sequences, around 16% being singletons. Specimen: PBMCs, collected 5 to 6 days after the first yellow fever vaccination. Every receptor here comes from a man between 18 and 35 years old who received the YFV17D yellow fever vaccine. CDR3s include the opening cysteine and the closing phenylalanine or tryptophan. A D gene is named only where the DNA matches it firmly. A clone size is listed for some rows: how often the clone was seen (once, few, many), or a class if it is expanded.

v_gene: TRBV5-1
d_gene: .
abundance: .
j_gene: TRBJ2-2
CDR3nt: TGCGCCAGCAGCTTGGCCAGAACGAACACCGGGGAGCTGTTTTTT
CDR3aa: CASSLARTNTGELFF

v_gene: TRBV7-2
d_gene: TRBD2
abundance: .
j_gene: TRBJ2-1
CDR3nt: TGTGCCAGCAGCTTAGTGCGGGGGGAACTATACAATGAGCAGTTCTTC
CDR3aa: CASSLVRGELYNEQFF

v_gene: TRBV12-3/TRBV12-4
d_gene: .
abundance: .
j_gene: TRBJ1-6
CDR3nt: TGTGCCAGCAGCCAGGACGCCTTACTACCCCTCCACTTT
CDR3aa: CASSQDALLPLHF

v_gene: TRBV5-6
d_gene: .
abundance: many
j_gene: TRBJ2-3
CDR3nt: TGTGCCAGCACCCTCCGCCCTAGCACAGATACGCAGTATTTT
CDR3aa: CASTLRPSTDTQYF

v_gene: TRBV27
d_gene: TRBD2
abundance: few
j_gene: TRBJ2-3
CDR3nt: TGTGCCAGCAGTTTCGGAAGCGGGGGGGCTGCAGATACGCAGTATTTT
CDR3aa: CASSFGSGGAADTQYF

v_gene: TRBV5-1
d_gene: .
abundance: few
j_gene: TRBJ1-2
CDR3nt: TGCGCCAGCAGCTTGGGCGGAGCAGGTGGCTACACCTTC
CDR3aa: CASSLGGAGGYTF

v_gene: TRBV9
d_gene: TRBD2
abundance: .
j_gene: TRBJ2-1
CDR3nt: TGTGCCAGCAGCTCAAACATAAGGACTAGCGGCTACAATGAGCAGTTCTTC
CDR3aa: CASSSNIRTSGYNEQFF

v_gene: TRBV19
d_gene: .
abundance: few
j_gene: TRBJ1-1
CDR3nt: TGTGCCAGTAGTATAGATCGGAGAAGACAGGCAGCTTTCTTT
CDR3aa: CASSIDRRRQAAFF

v_gene: TRBV27
d_gene: .
abundance: .
j_gene: TRBJ2-6
CDR3nt: TGTGCCAGCAGGACAGAGGTCTCTGGGGCCAACGTCCTGACTTTC
CDR3aa: CASRTEVSGANVLTF

v_gene: TRBV15
d_gene: .
abundance: few
j_gene: TRBJ2-3
CDR3nt: TGTGCCACCAGCTGGGCAGGCCGCTCTGAAGATACGCAGTATTTT
CDR3aa: CATSWAGRSEDTQYF

v_gene: TRBV7-9
d_gene: .
abundance: .
j_gene: TRBJ1-1
CDR3nt: TGTGCCAGCAGCCGAGGGAGCACTGAAGCTTTCTTT
CDR3aa: CASSRGSTEAFF

v_gene: TRBV4-1
d_gene: .
abundance: .
j_gene: TRBJ2-5
CDR3nt: TGCGCCAGCCGCGGCGGGGACGAGACCCAGTACTTC
CDR3aa: CASRGGDETQYF

v_gene: TRBV29-1
d_gene: .
abundance: .
j_gene: TRBJ1-2
CDR3nt: TGCAGCGTTGCTGAGTTTTTGGCAGGGTATGGCTACACCTTC
CDR3aa: CSVAEFLAGYGYTF

v_gene: TRBV12-3/TRBV12-4
d_gene: .
abundance: .
j_gene: TRBJ1-2
CDR3nt: TGTGCCAGCAGTCTAGGGACACTAGCTAACTATGGCTACACCTTC
CDR3aa: CASSLGTLANYGYTF

v_gene: TRBV7-2
d_gene: .
abundance: few
j_gene: TRBJ2-3
CDR3nt: TGTGCCAGCAGCTTGGAGGTGGCAGATACGCAGTATTTT
CDR3aa: CASSLEVADTQYF

v_gene: TRBV4-1
d_gene: .
abundance: .
j_gene: TRBJ2-7
CDR3nt: TGCGCCAGCAGCCAAGATGAAGCCGTTACGAAAGGGTCCTACGAGCAGTACTTC
CDR3aa: CASSQDEAVTKGSYEQYF

v_gene: TRBV5-1
d_gene: .
abundance: few
j_gene: TRBJ2-2
CDR3nt: TGCGCCAGCAGCCCGGTCACCGGTAATGGCGGGGAGCTGTTTTTT
CDR3aa: CASSPVTGNGGELFF

v_gene: TRBV7-2
d_gene: TRBD1
abundance: .
j_gene: TRBJ1-1
CDR3nt: TGTGCCAGCAGACGGGACAGGGATGTGGCTGAAGCTTTCTTT
CDR3aa: CASRRDRDVAEAFF

v_gene: TRBV20-1
d_gene: TRBD2
abundance: few
j_gene: TRBJ2-3
CDR3nt: TGCAGTGCTAGGGGTAGACTAGCGGGGCCCACAGATACGCAGTATTTT
CDR3aa: CSARGRLAGPTDTQYF

v_gene: TRBV4-1
d_gene: .
abundance: .
j_gene: TRBJ2-7
CDR3nt: TGCGCCAGCAGCCAAACAGGTAGAGGGACCTACGAGCAGTACTTC
CDR3aa: CASSQTGRGTYEQYF

v_gene: TRBV7-2
d_gene: TRBD2
abundance: .
j_gene: TRBJ2-1
CDR3nt: TGTGCCAGCAGCTTAATCGCACTAGCGAGCAATGAGCAGTTCTTC
CDR3aa: CASSLIALASNEQFF

v_gene: TRBV6-2/TRBV6-3
d_gene: .
abundance: .
j_gene: TRBJ2-7
CDR3nt: TGTGCCAGCAGTTACGCGGTCTACTACGAGCAGTACTTC
CDR3aa: CASSYAVYYEQYF

v_gene: TRBV5-1
d_gene: .
abundance: .
j_gene: TRBJ2-5
CDR3nt: TGCGCCAGCAGCTTGGCTTCTATAGGGGGACAAGAGACCCAGTACTTC
CDR3aa: CASSLASIGGQETQYF

v_gene: TRBV5-5
d_gene: .
abundance: many
j_gene: TRBJ2-5
CDR3nt: TGTGCCAGCAGCTGGTGGGAGACCCAGTACTTC
CDR3aa: CASSWWETQYF

v_gene: TRBV4-1
d_gene: .
abundance: .
j_gene: TRBJ2-3
CDR3nt: TGCGCCAGCAGGCGCACCGGGACTTCCGTCTCAGATACGCAGTATTTT
CDR3aa: CASRRTGTSVSDTQYF

v_gene: TRBV6-1
d_gene: .
abundance: many
j_gene: TRBJ1-5
CDR3nt: TGTGCCAGCAGTGAAGCGGGGGGAAGCAATCAGCCCCAGCATTTT
CDR3aa: CASSEAGGSNQPQHF

v_gene: TRBV7-2
d_gene: .
abundance: .
j_gene: TRBJ1-2
CDR3nt: TGTGCCAGCAGCTTGTCGACCGATGGCTACACCTTC
CDR3aa: CASSLSTDGYTF

v_gene: TRBV20-1
d_gene: TRBD2
abundance: .
j_gene: TRBJ2-1
CDR3nt: TGCAGTGCTAGAACGCTAGCGGGGGGACCCCCCCATGAGCAGTTCTTC
CDR3aa: CSARTLAGGPPHEQFF

v_gene: TRBV20-1
d_gene: .
abundance: few
j_gene: TRBJ1-1
CDR3nt: TGCAGCGCAAGACAGGAGCCTTTAGGGGCTTTCTTT
CDR3aa: CSARQEPLGAFF

v_gene: TRBV30
d_gene: .
abundance: .
j_gene: TRBJ1-1
CDR3nt: TGTGCCTGGAGTAGGGTCACTGAAGCTTTCTTT
CDR3aa: CAWSRVTEAFF

v_gene: TRBV20-1
d_gene: TRBD2
abundance: .
j_gene: TRBJ2-5
CDR3nt: TGCAGCTTCCTCCGGGGGGGCCAAGAGACCCAGTACTTC
CDR3aa: CSFLRGGQETQYF

v_gene: TRBV28
d_gene: TRBD1
abundance: .
j_gene: TRBJ2-5
CDR3nt: TGTGCCAGCAGAGAGAATTGGGACAGTAAGACCCAGTACTTC
CDR3aa: CASRENWDSKTQYF

v_gene: TRBV6-1
d_gene: .
abundance: .
j_gene: TRBJ1-1
CDR3nt: TGTGCCAGCAGTGATCAGGGAGGAAAGACTGAAGCTTTCTTT
CDR3aa: CASSDQGGKTEAFF

v_gene: TRBV7-9
d_gene: .
abundance: few
j_gene: TRBJ2-3
CDR3nt: TGTGCCAGCAGCTCCTCGCAGCTCACAGATACGCAGTATTTT
CDR3aa: CASSSSQLTDTQYF

v_gene: TRBV7-2
d_gene: TRBD1
abundance: few
j_gene: TRBJ1-2
CDR3nt: TGTGCCAGCAGTACAGGGACAGGGCATGGCTACACCTTC
CDR3aa: CASSTGTGHGYTF

v_gene: TRBV20-1
d_gene: .
abundance: few
j_gene: TRBJ2-5
CDR3nt: TGCAGTGCTAGAGCCTTGGAGACCCAGTACTTC
CDR3aa: CSARALETQYF

v_gene: TRBV7-9
d_gene: .
abundance: .
j_gene: TRBJ2-5
CDR3nt: TGTGCCAGCAGCGCTACAGGGACGTGGGAGACCCAGTACTTC
CDR3aa: CASSATGTWETQYF

v_gene: TRBV5-1
d_gene: .
abundance: .
j_gene: TRBJ1-5
CDR3nt: TGCGCCAGCAGCCTACAGGGTCTTAATCAGCCCCAGCATTTT
CDR3aa: CASSLQGLNQPQHF

v_gene: TRBV9
d_gene: .
abundance: few
j_gene: TRBJ2-6
CDR3nt: TGTGCCAGCAGCGTAGGTTGGGTTTCTGGGGCCAACGTCCTGACTTTC
CDR3aa: CASSVGWVSGANVLTF

v_gene: TRBV7-3
d_gene: .
abundance: .
j_gene: TRBJ2-3
CDR3nt: TGTGCCAGCAGCATTAGTGCTAGCACAGATACGCAGTATTTT
CDR3aa: CASSISASTDTQYF

v_gene: TRBV20-1
d_gene: .
abundance: .
j_gene: TRBJ1-2
CDR3nt: TGCAGTGTCCCCCGGGGGGGTGGCTACACCTTC
CDR3aa: CSVPRGGGYTF

v_gene: TRBV5-1
d_gene: TRBD1
abundance: .
j_gene: TRBJ2-3
CDR3nt: TGCGCCAGCAGCTTGGTTGACAGGGCGGCAGATACGCAGTATTTT
CDR3aa: CASSLVDRAADTQYF

v_gene: TRBV12-3/TRBV12-4
d_gene: TRBD1
abundance: .
j_gene: TRBJ1-2
CDR3nt: TGTGCCAGCAGGCCCCGGGACAGGGATGGCTACACCTTC
CDR3aa: CASRPRDRDGYTF

v_gene: TRBV12-3/TRBV12-4
d_gene: TRBD1
abundance: many
j_gene: TRBJ1-1
CDR3nt: TGTGCCAGCAGAAGGGGGCTGAGCACTGAAGCTTTCTTT
CDR3aa: CASRRGLSTEAFF

v_gene: TRBV5-1
d_gene: .
abundance: few
j_gene: TRBJ2-1
CDR3nt: TGCGCCAGCAGCTTGGTGCAGGGGCGAAATGAGCAGTTCTTC
CDR3aa: CASSLVQGRNEQFF

v_gene: TRBV5-1
d_gene: TRBD1
abundance: few
j_gene: TRBJ1-6
CDR3nt: TGCGCCAGCAGCGTAAACGACAGGGATTCACCCCTCCACTTT
CDR3aa: CASSVNDRDSPLHF